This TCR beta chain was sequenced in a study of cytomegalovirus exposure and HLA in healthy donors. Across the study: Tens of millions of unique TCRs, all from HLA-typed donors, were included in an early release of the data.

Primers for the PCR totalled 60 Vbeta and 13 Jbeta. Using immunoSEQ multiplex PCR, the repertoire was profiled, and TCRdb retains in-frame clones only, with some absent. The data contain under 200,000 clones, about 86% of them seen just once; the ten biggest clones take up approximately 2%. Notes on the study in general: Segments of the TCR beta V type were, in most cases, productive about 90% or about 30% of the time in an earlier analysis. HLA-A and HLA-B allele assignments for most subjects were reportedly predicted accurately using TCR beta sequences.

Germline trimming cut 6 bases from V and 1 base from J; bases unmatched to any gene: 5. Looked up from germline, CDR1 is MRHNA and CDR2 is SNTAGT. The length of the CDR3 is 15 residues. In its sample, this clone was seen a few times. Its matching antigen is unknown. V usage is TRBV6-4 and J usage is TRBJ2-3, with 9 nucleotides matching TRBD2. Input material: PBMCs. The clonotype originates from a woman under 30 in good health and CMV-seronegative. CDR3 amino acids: CASSVSGGGTDTQYF. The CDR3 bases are TGTGCCAGCAGCGTTAGCGGGGGAGGCACAGATACGCAGTATTTT.